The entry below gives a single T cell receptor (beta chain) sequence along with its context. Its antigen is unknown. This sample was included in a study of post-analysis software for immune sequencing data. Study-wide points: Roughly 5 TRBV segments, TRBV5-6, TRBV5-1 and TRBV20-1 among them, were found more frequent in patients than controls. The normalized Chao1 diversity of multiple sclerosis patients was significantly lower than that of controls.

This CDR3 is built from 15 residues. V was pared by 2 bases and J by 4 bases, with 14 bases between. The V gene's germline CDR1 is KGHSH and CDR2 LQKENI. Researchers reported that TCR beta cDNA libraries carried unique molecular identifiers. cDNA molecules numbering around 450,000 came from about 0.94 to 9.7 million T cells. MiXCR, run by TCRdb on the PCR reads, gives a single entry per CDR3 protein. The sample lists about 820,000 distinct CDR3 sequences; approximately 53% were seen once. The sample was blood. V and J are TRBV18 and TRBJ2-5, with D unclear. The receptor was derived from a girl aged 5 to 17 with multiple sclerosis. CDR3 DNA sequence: TGTGCCAGCTCACCAGGGCGAAGGAACCCAGAGACCCAGTACTTC. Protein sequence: CASSPGRRNPETQYF.